This T cell receptor beta chain was captured by sequencing in a study of blood T cell repertoires in COVID-19. Study-wide background: Acute and convalescent COVID-19 specimens originated in the United States, Italy and Spain. The cDNA or gDNA used as material had been derived from T cells, B-cell-depleted T cells, or PBMCs.

The table lists this clone with a count of one. In the authors' methods: Amplification with reference gene primers provided the estimates of nucleated cell counts. The data were produced by immunoSEQ multiplex PCR, yet TCRdb's version contains in-frame clones alone and is incomplete. V and J calls and clone size come straight from that table; D and trimming were deduced from the DNA. The sample carries a few hundred thousand clones, 85% recorded once. The trim removed 5 bases at V and 1 base at J, leaving 7 bases unmatched. This CDR3 is built from 15 residues. Germline CDR1 is SGHAT and CDR2 is FQNNGV.

This chain uses TRBV11-2 with TRBJ1-2, with 7 bases matching TRBD1. Sequences were obtained from peripheral blood. This clonotype was sampled from a woman in her forties or fifties with active or convalescent COVID-19. The CDR3 is CASSVGGGGNYGYTF. CDR3 in DNA: TGTGCCAGCAGCGTAGGGGGCGGTGGTAACTATGGCTACACCTTC.